The 5 T cell receptor beta chains below were found in one sample sequenced in a study of T cells in Graves' hyperthyroidism and ophthalmopathy. RNA transcripts yielded amplified TCR beta CDR3 regions. When the TCR CDR3 underwent first-round RT-PCR, the HTBI primer set was used. TCRdb reanalysed the multiplex PCR reads using MiXCR and keeps one entry per CDR3 protein. In the table there are about 360,000 distinct CDR3 sequences, around an eighth of which are singletons. The sample comprised blood. These receptors all come from a man aged 25 to 45 with Graves' hyperthyroidism that later progressed to Graves' ophthalmopathy.

Ten or more counts support this clonotype. The chain uses TRBV7-2 and TRBJ2-1, with 10 bases aligning to TRBD2. The CDR3 runs to 15 residues. In germline, CDR1 is SGHTA, CDR2 FQGNSA. The trim removed 5 bases at V and 4 bases at J, leaving 5 bases unmatched. The CDR3 loop is CASSAVAGGYNEQFF. The CDR3 DNA sequence: TGTGCCAGCAGCGCAGTAGCGGGGGGATACAATGAGCAGTTCTTC. The entire variable domain, with the rest obtained from reference TRBV7-2 and TRBJ2-1, is as follows: GAGVSQSPSNKVTEKGKDVELRCDPISGHTALYWYRQSLGQGLEFLIYFQGNSAPDKSGLPSDRFSAERTGGSVSTLTIQRTQQEDSAVYLCASSAVAGGYNEQFFGPGTRLTVL.

This clonotype was observed at least ten times. The CDR3 spells CASSPGQAYNEQFF. CDR3 bases: TGTGCCAGCAGCCCGGGACAGGCCTACAATGAGCAGTTCTTC. V usage is TRBV11-2 and J usage is TRBJ2-1, with 8 positions matching TRBD1. Germline V gives CDR1 SGHAT, CDR2 FQNNGV. The V segment lost 5 bases and the J segment 2 bases; nucleotides outside the gene matches: 2. The length of the CDR3 is 14 residues. Based on the CDR3 plus reference TRBV11-2 and TRBJ2-1, the full variable domain is EAGVAQSPRYKIIEKRQSVAFWCNPISGHATLYWYQQILGQGPKLLIQFQNNGVVDDSQLPKDRFSAERLKGVDSTLKIQPAKLEDSAVYLCASSPGQAYNEQFFGPGTRLTVL.

This chain links TRBV25-1 with TRBJ1-4; 7 bases map to TRBD1. The ends lost 3 bases at V and 14 bases at J; junction bases unmatched: 12. The CDR3 covers 14 residues. The germline CDR1 and CDR2 sequences are MGHDK and SYGVNS. The CDR3 protein is CASSDVRGNSPLFF. DNA of the CDR3: TGTGCCAGCAGTGATGTCAGGGGGAATTCACCCCTGTTTTTT.

There are many counts of this clonotype. The V and J genes are TRBV11-2 and TRBJ2-1; weak D call: TRBD2 (7 bases). This CDR3 is 17 amino acids long. The germline CDR1 and CDR2 sequences are SGHAT and FQNNGV. V was shortened by 2 bases and J by 7 bases, with 21 bases between the two germline ends. The CDR3 loop reads CASSLHPGGPVINEQFF. The CDR3 DNA reads TGTGCCAGCAGCTTACACCCCGGGGGGCCAGTTATAAATGAGCAGTTCTTC.

J is TRBJ2-2 and V is TRBV10-2; no reliable D call. The CDR3 has 15 amino acids. The V and J ends lost 6 bases and 2 bases respectively, with 13 bases between them. Germline lookup yields CDR1 WSHSY and CDR2 SAAADI. The CDR3 loop reads CASRGKTPNTGELFF. The CDR3 DNA sequence: TGCGCCAGCAGGGGAAAGACACCAAACACCGGGGAGCTGTTTTTT.